This T cell receptor (beta chain) was found in a study of blood T cells in healthy people across ages (dated by TCRdb to the mid-2010s). Regarding the complete study: In model experiments, roughly one uniquely barcoded TCR beta cDNA molecule per two T cells was captured by template switching. Age-related changes in TCR beta repertoire diversity were measured in the study by deep sequencing normalized with unique cDNA molecular identifiers. The donors were divided into four age groups: young (average about 16 years), middle-aged (about 40), aged (about 60) and long-lived (82). To avoid experimental bias, donors of different ages were randomly spread across the sequencing lanes. The study analyzed two additional independent replicas of 1 million unique cDNA reads from the same blood draw for two donors, one aged 18 to 29 and one aged 80 or older. The paper's findings and limits, for the study overall: As age increased, observed TCR beta diversity per million T cells dropped in a roughly linear way, and a significant reduction was already evident by age 40. Observed TCR beta diversity correlated strongly with the percentage of naive T cells measured by flow cytometry. Estimates of total diversity from one million sequenced T cells were regarded as lower bounds and underestimates. The CMV infection status of donors was not known, potentially confounding age-related changes in expanded clonotypes. Bulk unsorted PBMC profiling prevented conclusive comparison of naive and antigen-experienced compartments. The long-lived group showed more naive CD4+ T cells, fewer expanded clones and increased TCR diversity than the aged group, suggesting age selection.

Donors were under 40 systemically healthy Caucasian individuals from Russia aged roughly 6 to 95 years. About 9.1 milliliters of peripheral blood were collected from each donor into EDTA-treated Vacutainer tubes. PBMCs were isolated by Ficoll-Paque density-gradient centrifugation, with at least 7 million obtained per sample. Trizol reagent was used to extract total RNA from the PBMCs, yielding at least 6 micrograms per sample. The percentages of naive CD45RAhigh/CD27high T cells were determined by flow cytometry on a PBMC aliquot from every donor. The library was prepared using 5' RACE. The listed sequencing device is Illumina HiSeq 2500. A second roughly 6 to 11 cycle PCR used a sample-barcoded 5' primer and a J-beta primer mix. A template-switch 5' adaptor carrying 12 random nucleotides introduced a unique molecular identifier onto each TCR beta cDNA molecule. At least 2.5 million CDR3-containing paired-end reads were obtained from each sample. First-strand cDNA synthesis was performed from all RNA using the Mint cDNA synthesis kit, with priming by a TRBC-specific oligonucleotide. Following uracil-DNA glycosylase treatment, a first 18-cycle PCR with universal primers M1SS and BC2_uni_R was performed on all cDNA. On the authors' methods: Normalization of each sample was performed by random selection of 1 million high-quality reads, each carrying a distinct molecular identifier. Instead of being binned into consensus sequences, reads with shared molecular identifiers were discarded. CDR3 identification, clonotype clustering and error correction used MiTCR with a Q25 quality threshold and the strictest error-elimination algorithm. A nonparametric unseen species model with Euler transformation was used to estimate a lower bound on total TCR beta diversity. The raw public reads went through TCRdb reprocessing: fastp at Q25, MiXCR clone calling, in-frame beta chains kept. All rows with the same CDR3 protein become a single entry with the most common DNA and genes. Here the V and J calls rest on TCRdb's processing, not on the authors' analysis. The sample contains about a million distinct CDR3 sequences, under 40% of them found a single time. The ten top clones hold around 13% of the sample.

Comments on this clonotype: Its antigen has not been determined. Per-nucleotide qualities are absent, and no much larger clonotype sits a single base away.

CDR1 ENHRY and CDR2 SYGVKD were looked up in the germline V gene. V is pared back by 2 bases and J by 8 bases, with 7 bases lying between the germline termini. The CDR3 numbers 13 residues from cysteine through phenylalanine. Only the CDR3 DNA stays, 39 bases, in frame from base 1. This chain joins TRBV10-3 to TRBJ1-6, with the identity of the D gene unclear. The sequenced sample consisted of blood. This TCR came from a man in his late teens or twenties in good health. Here the CDR3 is given as CAISETEDSPLHF. The base sequence is TGTGCCATCAGTGAGACAGAGGATTCACCCCTCCACTTT.